This is a list of T cell receptor beta chains from one sample in a study of blood T cell repertoires in COVID-19. The data were produced by immunoSEQ multiplex PCR, yet TCRdb's version contains in-frame clones alone and is incomplete. The sample holds 270,000 or so clones, around 89% seen once. The sequenced sample consisted of peripheral blood. Source of these receptors: a man aged 35 to 55 with acute or convalescent COVID-19. The CDR3 runs from the conserved cysteine through the conserved F or W. Fields, in order: V gene, clone size, J gene, D gene, CDR3 protein, CDR3 DNA. D genes are given only for firm matches. Rows give clone size only sometimes, using once, few, many, or a class for an expanded clone.

TRBV9	-	TRBJ2-2	TRBD2	CASSPQSGLSGGTGELFF	TGTGCCAGCAGCCCCCAATCCGGACTAAGCGGGGGGACCGGGGAGCTGTTTTTT
TRBV6-5	-	TRBJ1-2	-	CASSREGGTYGYTF	TGTGCCAGCAGTCGGGAGGGCGGTACCTATGGCTACACCTTC
TRBV19	-	TRBJ1-2	TRBD1	CASSVYGTGDYGYTF	TGTGCCAGTAGTGTCTACGGGACAGGAGACTATGGCTACACCTTC
TRBV5-1	-	TRBJ1-2	-	CASSALQGDYGYTF	TGCGCCAGCAGCGCCTTACAGGGTGACTATGGCTACACCTTC
TRBV5-1	-	TRBJ1-2	TRBD1	CASSLGDRGFGYTF	TGCGCCAGCAGCTTGGGAGACAGGGGATTTGGCTACACCTTC
TRBV15	once	TRBJ2-7	-	CATSRGERYEQYF	TGTGCCACCAGCAGAGGGGAGAGATACGAGCAGTACTTC
TRBV3-1/TRBV3-2	-	TRBJ2-1	-	CASSQGGDNEQFF	TGTGCCAGCAGCCAAGGGGGGGACAATGAGCAGTTCTTC
TRBV4-2	once	TRBJ2-1	TRBD1	CASSQETGTAVNEQFF	TGTGCCAGCAGCCAAGAAACGGGGACAGCAGTCAATGAGCAGTTCTTC
TRBV27	-	TRBJ1-2	TRBD1	CASSPRTGNYGYTF	TGTGCCAGCAGTCCACGGACAGGGAACTATGGCTACACCTTC
TRBV10-3	-	TRBJ2-6	TRBD1	CAISESTGGSGANVLTF	TGTGCCATCAGTGAGTCCACAGGGGGCTCTGGGGCCAACGTCCTGACTTTC
TRBV15	-	TRBJ2-3	-	CATGSQRAVTDTQYF	TGTGCCACCGGGTCCCAGCGGGCTGTCACAGATACGCAGTATTTT
TRBV12-5	-	TRBJ2-2	-	CASGLVQDGELFF	TGTGCTAGTGGTTTGGTACAGGACGGGGAGCTGTTTTTT
TRBV5-4	few	TRBJ2-7	TRBD1	CASTLDRVWYEQYF	TGTGCCAGCACCTTGGACAGGGTTTGGTACGAGCAGTACTTC
TRBV29-1	-	TRBJ2-3	-	CSVIDRGFSTDTQYF	TGCAGCGTTATAGATAGGGGGTTTTCCACAGATACGCAGTATTTT
TRBV29-1	-	TRBJ2-4	-	CSVAQTPLNIQYF	TGCAGCGTTGCTCAGACTCCCCTAAACATTCAGTACTTC
TRBV12-3/TRBV12-4	-	TRBJ2-7	-	CASSIQGWEQYF	TGTGCCAGCAGCATACAGGGATGGGAGCAGTACTTC
TRBV24-1	-	TRBJ1-5	-	CATSVVLGGPRGYSNQPQHF	TGTGCCACCAGTGTTGTTCTCGGGGGACCGCGCGGGTATAGCAATCAGCCCCAGCATTTT
TRBV9	-	TRBJ1-5	TRBD1	CASTRTGDSNQPQHF	TGTGCCAGCACCCGGACAGGAGATAGCAATCAGCCCCAGCATTTT
TRBV7-9	-	TRBJ1-2	-	CASSSGGYGYTF	TGTGCCAGCAGCTCGGGTGGATATGGCTACACCTTC
TRBV9	-	TRBJ2-3	TRBD1	CASSVRPGGADTQYF	TGTGCCAGCAGCGTAAGGCCAGGGGGTGCAGATACGCAGTATTTT
TRBV2	-	TRBJ2-2	TRBD2	CASDLTSGTGELFF	TGTGCCAGCGATTTAACTAGCGGTACCGGGGAGCTGTTTTTT
TRBV3-1/TRBV3-2	-	TRBJ1-1	-	CASSRGYDTEAFF	TGTGCCAGCAGCAGGGGGTATGACACTGAAGCTTTCTTT
TRBV5-4	-	TRBJ2-1	TRBD2	CASSFGGSGGSSYNEQFF	TGTGCCAGCAGCTTCGGGGGTAGCGGGGGGAGCTCCTACAATGAGCAGTTCTTC
TRBV2	-	TRBJ2-3	TRBD2	CASSEGGSTDTQYF	TGTGCCAGCAGTGAGGGGGGGAGCACAGATACGCAGTATTTT
TRBV10-3	-	TRBJ1-1	-	CAISKGLEMNTEAFF	TGTGCCATCAGTAAGGGACTGGAGATGAACACTGAAGCTTTCTTT
TRBV9	-	TRBJ2-2	TRBD2	CASSVGGGSNTGELFF	TGTGCCAGCAGCGTTGGCGGGGGGTCGAACACCGGGGAGCTGTTTTTT
TRBV7-6	-	TRBJ2-3	-	CASSSQGMPPEYF	TGTGCCAGCAGCTCACAGGGTATGCCGCCGGAGTATTTT
TRBV12-5	-	TRBJ1-1	TRBD1	CASGFPRTGGDTEAFF	TGTGCTAGTGGTTTTCCCCGGACAGGGGGGGACACTGAAGCTTTCTTT
TRBV7-8	-	TRBJ2-2	TRBD2	CASSEAGGATGELFF	TGTGCCAGCAGCGAAGCGGGGGGGGCCACCGGGGAGCTGTTTTTT
TRBV19	-	TRBJ1-2	-	CASTSRQFAYGYTF	TGTGCCAGTACCTCAAGACAGTTCGCCTATGGCTACACCTTC
TRBV19	-	TRBJ2-2	TRBD2	CASRGRDTGELFF	TGTGCCAGCCGGGGGAGGGACACCGGGGAGCTGTTTTTT
TRBV6-2/TRBV6-3	-	TRBJ2-1	TRBD2	CASSYSTSGGAEQFF	TGTGCCAGCAGTTACTCAACTAGCGGGGGTGCTGAGCAGTTCTTC
TRBV24-1	-	TRBJ2-5	-	CATSEGAMETQYF	TGTGCCACCAGTGAAGGGGCCATGGAGACCCAGTACTTC
TRBV29-1	few	TRBJ1-5	-	CSVGALNQPQHF	TGCAGCGTTGGGGCCCTCAATCAGCCCCAGCATTTT
TRBV5-1	-	TRBJ2-7	TRBD2	CASSRTSGAPYEQYF	TGCGCCAGCAGCCGGACTAGCGGGGCCCCCTACGAGCAGTACTTC
TRBV2	-	TRBJ2-2	TRBD2	CASKPRLAGGRAGELFF	TGTGCCAGCAAGCCAAGACTAGCGGGGGGGCGCGCCGGGGAGCTGTTTTTT
TRBV30	-	TRBJ1-1	-	CAWREYRVGTEAFF	TGTGCCTGGAGGGAATACAGGGTGGGCACTGAAGCTTTCTTT
TRBV4-1	-	TRBJ1-3	-	CASSQGQASGNTIYF	TGCGCCAGCAGCCAAGGACAGGCGAGTGGAAACACCATATATTTT
TRBV9	-	TRBJ2-1	TRBD1	CASSVQGANEQFF	TGTGCCAGCAGCGTACAGGGGGCAAATGAGCAGTTCTTC
TRBV9	-	TRBJ1-1	-	CASSVGVSMNTEAFF	TGTGCCAGCAGCGTCGGGGTATCGATGAACACTGAAGCTTTCTTT
TRBV11-2	-	TRBJ2-7	-	CASSQGTVGDEQYF	TGTGCCAGCAGCCAGGGGACGGTGGGGGACGAGCAGTACTTC
TRBV3-1/TRBV3-2	once	TRBJ2-7	-	CASSQAGGSNEQYF	TGTGCCAGCAGCCAAGCAGGGGGGAGTAACGAGCAGTACTTC